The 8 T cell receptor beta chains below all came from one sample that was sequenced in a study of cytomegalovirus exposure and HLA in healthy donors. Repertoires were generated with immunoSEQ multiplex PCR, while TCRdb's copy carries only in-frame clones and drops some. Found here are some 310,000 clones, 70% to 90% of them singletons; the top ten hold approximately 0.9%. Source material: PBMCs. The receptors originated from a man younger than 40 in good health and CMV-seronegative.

The DNA of the CDR3 is TGTGCCAGCCACTACTGGGAGGCCCTAATCCACGAGCAGTACTTC. Translation gives CASHYWEALIHEQYF. The genes are TRBV27 and TRBJ2-7; TRBD2 is a possible D gene (6 bases). CDR1 and CDR2 (germline): MNHEY, SMNVEV (reference sequence). V lost 8 bases and J lost 5, with 22 bases in between. This CDR3 comprises 15 residues.

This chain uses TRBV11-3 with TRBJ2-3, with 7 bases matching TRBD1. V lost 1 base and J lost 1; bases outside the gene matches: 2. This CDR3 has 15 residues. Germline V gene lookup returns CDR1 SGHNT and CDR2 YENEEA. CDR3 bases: TGTGCCAGCAGCTTAGTAGGGGGCGGCACAGATACGCAGTATTTT. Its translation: CASSLVGGGTDTQYF.

The DNA of the CDR3 is TGTGCCAGCATTGAGAGGAAAGAGACCCAGTACTTC. Translation gives CASIERKETQYF. The chain carries TRBV2 and TRBJ2-5; D uncertain. The V and J ends lost 7 bases and 3 bases respectively, with 9 bases between them. This CDR3 is 12 amino acids long. Looked up from germline, CDR1 is SNHLY and CDR2 is FYNNEI. The variable domain in full, completed from reference TRBV2 and TRBJ2-5, reads EPEVTQTPSHQVTQMGQEVILRCVPISNHLYFYWYRQILGQKVEFLVSFYNNEISEKSEIFDDQFSVERPDGSNFTLKIRSTKLEDSAMYFCASIERKETQYFGPGTRLLVL.

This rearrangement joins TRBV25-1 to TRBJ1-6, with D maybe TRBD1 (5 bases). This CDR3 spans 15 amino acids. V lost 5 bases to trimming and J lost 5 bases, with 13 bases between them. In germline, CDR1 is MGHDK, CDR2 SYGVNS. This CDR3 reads CASSYTDRNNSPLHF. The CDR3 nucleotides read TGTGCCAGCAGTTACACAGACAGAAATAATTCACCCCTCCACTTT.

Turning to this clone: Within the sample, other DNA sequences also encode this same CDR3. The CDR3 nucleotides read TGTGCCAGCAGTTGGACAGGCCAAGAGACCCAGTACTTC. Protein product: CASSWTGQETQYF. This chain joins TRBV6-5 and TRBJ2-5; 7 bases are shared with TRBD1. Germline V lookup: CDR1 MNHEY, CDR2 SVGAGI. The CDR3 contains 13 residues. The V gene end was trimmed by 4 bases and the J gene end by 1 base; junction bases not matched to a gene: 0.

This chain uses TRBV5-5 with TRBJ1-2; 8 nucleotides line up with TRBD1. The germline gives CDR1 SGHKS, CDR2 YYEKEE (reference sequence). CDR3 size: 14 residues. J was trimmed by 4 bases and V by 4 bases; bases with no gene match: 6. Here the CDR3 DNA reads TGTGCCAGCAGCGATACAGGGGGGAGCTATGGCTACACCTTC. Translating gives CASSDTGGSYGYTF.

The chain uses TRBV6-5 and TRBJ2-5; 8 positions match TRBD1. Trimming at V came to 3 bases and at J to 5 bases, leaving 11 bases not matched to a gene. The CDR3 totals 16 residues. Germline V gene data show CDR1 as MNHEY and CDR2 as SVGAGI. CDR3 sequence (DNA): TGTGCCAGCAGTTATTTCAACACCAGGACAGGGGAGACCCAGTACTTC. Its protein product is CASSYFNTRTGETQYF.

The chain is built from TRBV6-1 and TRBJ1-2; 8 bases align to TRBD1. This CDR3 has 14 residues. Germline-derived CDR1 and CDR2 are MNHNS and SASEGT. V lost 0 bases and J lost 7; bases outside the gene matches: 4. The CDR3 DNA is TGTGCCAGCAGTGAAGCCAGGGGGCGAGGTGGCTACACCTTC. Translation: CASSEARGRGGYTF.